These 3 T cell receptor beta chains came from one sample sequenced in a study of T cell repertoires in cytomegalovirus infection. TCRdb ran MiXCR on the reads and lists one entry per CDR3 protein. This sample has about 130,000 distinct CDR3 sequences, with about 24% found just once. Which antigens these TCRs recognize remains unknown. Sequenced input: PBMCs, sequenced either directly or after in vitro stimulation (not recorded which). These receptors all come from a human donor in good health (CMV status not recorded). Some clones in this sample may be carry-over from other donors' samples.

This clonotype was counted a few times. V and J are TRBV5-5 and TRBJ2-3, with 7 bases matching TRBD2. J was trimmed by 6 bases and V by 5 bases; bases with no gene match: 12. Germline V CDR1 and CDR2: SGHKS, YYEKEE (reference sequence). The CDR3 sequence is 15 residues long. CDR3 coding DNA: TGTGCCAGCAGACATTGGACTAGACCGGGCGATACGCAGTATTTT. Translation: CASRHWTRPGDTQYF.

The CDR3, as DNA: TGTGCCAGCAGTGATGCAGGGATAGACGGCTACACCTTC. Its protein product is CASSDAGIDGYTF. The chain couples TRBV2 to TRBJ1-2; tentative D call: TRBD1 (5 bases). Trimming took 3 bases from V and 8 from J, leaving 13 bases between them. The CDR3 length is 13 residues. Germline assignment: CDR1 SNHLY and CDR2 FYNNEI.

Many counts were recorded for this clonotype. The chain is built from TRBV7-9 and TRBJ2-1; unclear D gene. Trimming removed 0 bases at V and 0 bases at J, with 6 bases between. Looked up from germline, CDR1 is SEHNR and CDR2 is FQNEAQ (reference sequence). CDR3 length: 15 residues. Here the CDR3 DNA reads TGTGCCAGCAGCTTAGCGTCATCCTCCTACAATGAGCAGTTCTTC. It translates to CASSLASSSYNEQFF.